One and the same sample provided the 12 T cell receptor beta chains below, sequenced in a study of blood T cells in healthy people across ages. The use of a sample-barcoded 5' primer and a J-beta primer mix characterized a second PCR of roughly 6 to 12 cycles. TCRdb processed the 5' RACE reads anew with MiXCR; each CDR3 protein has one entry. The profile shows roughly 500,000 distinct CDR3 sequences, about 26% of them singletons. The source material was blood. These receptors all stem from a woman aged 70-85 years in good health.

In this sample, this clonotype turned up a few times. CDR3 residues: CASSQVLVGETQYF. In DNA form, the CDR3 reads TGTGCCAGCAGCCAAGTACTAGTTGGAGAGACCCAGTACTTC. V and J are TRBV4-2 and TRBJ2-5; weak D call: TRBD2 (5 bases). CDR1 and CDR2 from the germline V gene are LGHNA and YNFKEQ. The CDR3 spans 14 residues. Trimming took 1 base from V and 4 from J, leaving 10 bases between them.

There are a few counts of this clonotype. This chain links TRBV20-1 with TRBJ1-2; D gene unclear. V lost 4 bases and J lost 8, with 11 bases in between. Germline CDR1 is DFQATT and CDR2 is SNEGSKA (reference sequence). CDR3 size: 11 residues. The CDR3 region is CSAKSQWGYTF. The DNA of the CDR3 is TGCAGTGCTAAAAGCCAGTGGGGCTACACCTTC.

A few counts support this clonotype. The CDR3 region is CSASPRDTEAFF. DNA for the CDR3: TGCAGTGCTAGTCCTAGGGACACTGAAGCTTTCTTT. The J gene is TRBJ1-1, the V gene TRBV20-1, with no clear D. In germline, CDR1 is DFQATT, CDR2 SNEGSKA (reference sequence). Trimming stripped 3 bases from V and 3 bases from J, with 8 bases between. CDR3 size: 12 residues.

The V and J genes are TRBV7-2 and TRBJ1-3; 8 nucleotides agree with TRBD1. The CDR3 has 15 amino acids. With V trimmed by 5 bases and J by 1 base, 4 bases remained unmatched. Germline V lookup: CDR1 SGHTA, CDR2 FQGNSA. In DNA, the CDR3 is TGTGCCAGCAGCCTCCGACAGGGGTCTGGAAACACCATATATTTT. This translates into CASSLRQGSGNTIYF.

This clonotype has more than one count but fewer than ten. The rearrangement links TRBV20-1 to TRBJ1-3, with D tentatively TRBD1 (5 bases). Trimming removed 6 bases at V and 0 bases at J, with 15 bases between. The CDR3 loop spans 15 amino acids. The germline CDR1 and CDR2 sequences are DFQATT and SNEGSKA (reference sequence). CDR3 residues: CSAPGTSNSGNTIYF. The CDR3, as DNA: TGCAGTGCCCCCGGGACCAGTAACTCTGGAAACACCATATATTTT.

The J gene is TRBJ2-5, the V gene TRBV7-9; no firm D call. The CDR3 sequence is 14 residues long. V was clipped by 3 bases and J by 5 bases, with 13 bases between them. From germline, CDR1 is SEHNR and CDR2 FQNEAQ (reference sequence). CDR3 loop: CASSLGHDSETQYF. DNA of the CDR3: TGTGCCAGCAGCTTGGGCCACGATTCGGAGACCCAGTACTTC.

The J gene is TRBJ1-6, the V gene TRBV7-6; maybe TRBD1 (5 bases). Germline V gene sequence: CDR1 SGHVS, CDR2 FNYEAQ. V gave up 5 bases and J gave up 7 bases, with 9 bases separating them. The CDR3 length is 13 residues. DNA for the CDR3: TGTGCCAGCAGCCCTAGGGACAATTCACCCCTCCACTTT. It specifies CASSPRDNSPLHF. Using reference TRBV7-6 and TRBJ1-6 for the parts outside the CDR3, the full variable domain is GAGVSQSPRYKVTKRGQDVALRCDPISGHVSLYWYRQALGQGPEFLTYFNYEAQQDKSGLPNDRFSAERPEGSISTLTIQRTEQRDSAMYRCASSPRDNSPLHFGNGTRLTVT.

The V call is TRBV4-2, the J call TRBJ1-1, with 7 bases that match TRBD1. Looked up from germline, CDR1 is LGHNA and CDR2 is YNFKEQ. Germline trimming cut 4 bases from V and 5 bases from J; bases unmatched to any gene: 22. The CDR3 has 19 amino acids. The CDR3 region is CASSPRTRQTGEGRTEAFF. The CDR3 DNA sequence: TGTGCCAGCAGCCCCCGAACGAGGCAAACAGGGGAGGGAAGGACTGAAGCTTTCTTT.

The chain uses TRBV20-1 and TRBJ2-7; 8 bases fit TRBD1. The J segment lost 5 bases and the V segment lost 6 bases, leaving 15 bases of the junction unmatched. Germline V CDR1 and CDR2: DFQATT, SNEGSKA (reference sequence). The CDR3 runs to 15 residues. The CDR3 DNA follows: TGCAGTGCATCTACCTTCCGGGACAGGTCCCACGAGCAGTACTTC. This translates into CSASTFRDRSHEQYF.

The genes are TRBV10-3 and TRBJ2-7, with TRBD1 matching over 12 bases. CDR3 length: 15 amino acids. CDR1 ENHRY and CDR2 SYGVKD come from the germline V gene. Trimming cost V 5 bases and J 7 bases; bases outside gene matches: 9. In DNA, the CDR3 is TGTGCCATCAGTAATCCGGGACAGGGGGCGAGTGAGCAGTACTTC. It specifies CAISNPGQGASEQYF.

This chain joins TRBV6-1 and TRBJ2-1; D call uncertain. The CDR3 spans 14 residues. From germline, CDR1 is MNHNS and CDR2 SASEGT. V gave up 6 bases and J gave up 2 bases, with 11 bases separating them. CDR3 amino acids: CASRRHTAYNEQFF. CDR3 in DNA: TGTGCCAGCAGGCGGCACACCGCCTACAATGAGCAGTTCTTC.

This clonotype came up a few times. The gene calls are TRBV5-4 and TRBJ2-1; D is uncertain. This CDR3 comprises 16 residues. V was pared by 0 bases and J by 0 bases, with 10 bases between. Germline-derived CDR1 and CDR2 are SGHNT and YYREEE (reference sequence). The CDR3 DNA sequence: TGTGCCAGCAGCTTGGGAGGAGCATCCTCCTACAATGAGCAGTTCTTC. It specifies CASSLGGASSYNEQFF. The whole variable domain, filled in from reference TRBV5-4 and TRBJ2-1, reads ETGVTQSPTHLIKTRGQQVTLRCSSQSGHNTVSWYQQALGQGPQFIFQYYREEENGRGNFPPRFSGLQFPNYSSELNVNALELDDSALYLCASSLGGASSYNEQFFGPGTRLTVL.